Below are 19 T cell receptor beta chains sequenced from a single sample in a study of graft-versus-host responses after intestinal transplantation. Antigens of these TCRs are unknown. Here immunoSEQ multiplex PCR was the method, and the copy in TCRdb shows in-frame clones only, minus some. The table includes about 97,000 clones, 91% detected once. The specimen comprised unstimulated CD4+ T cells sorted from spleen or lymph node cells, sampled before transplant. These receptors came from a human donor who was the organ donor for an intestinal transplant.

The CDR3 DNA reads as TGTGCCACCTCCGAAGGGGCGAACACTGAAGCTTTCTTT. The encoded protein is CATSEGANTEAFF. The chain uses TRBV28 and TRBJ1-1, with D tentatively TRBD1 (5 bases). The germline V gene has CDR1 MDHEN and CDR2 SYDVKM. The CDR3 contains 13 residues. V shed 10 bases and J shed 1 base, with 13 bases lying between them.

The CDR3 DNA sequence: TGCAGCGTTGACGGGTTGGTAGCCGAAGCCGGCTACACCTTC. This codes for CSVDGLVAEAGYTF. The J gene is TRBJ1-2, the V gene TRBV29-1; the D is unclear. This CDR3 is built from 14 residues. Per the germline V gene, CDR1 is SQVTM and CDR2 is ANQGSEA. The ends were cut back, 3 bases at V and 8 bases at J, with 19 bases in the middle.

The chain employs TRBV6-4 and TRBJ1-2; D is possibly TRBD1 (5 bases). The V end lost 1 base, the J end lost 8 bases, and 14 bases lay between the germline ends. CDR1 is MRHNA and CDR2 is SNTAGT in the germline V gene. The length of the CDR3 is 14 residues. The CDR3 here is CASSDCTGEEGYTF. CDR3 in DNA: TGTGCCAGCAGTGACTGTACAGGCGAAGAGGGCTACACCTTC.

The V gene is TRBV28, the J gene TRBJ1-2; D ambiguous. Germline V lookup: CDR1 MDHEN, CDR2 SYDVKM. The CDR3 length is 16 residues. V was shortened by 2 bases and J by 6 bases, with 19 bases between the two germline ends. The CDR3 DNA reads as TGTGCCAGCAGTTTAGCGAATATACCCGTTAGAGATGGCTACACCTTC. It codes for CASSLANIPVRDGYTF.

V is TRBV7-9 and J is TRBJ1-6; 7 bases fit TRBD1. Germline values: CDR1 SEHNR, CDR2 FQNEAQ (reference sequence). The CDR3 is made up of 16 amino acids. Trimming at V came to 5 bases and at J to 4 bases, leaving 8 bases not matched to a gene. CDR3 nucleotides: TGTGCCAGCAGCCGACCAACGGGACAGTATAATTCACCCCTCCACTTT. It codes for CASSRPTGQYNSPLHF.

V gene TRBV30 combines with J gene TRBJ2-5, with 7 bases identical to TRBD1. After removal of 1 base from V and 5 bases from J, the junction contained 7 bases not matched to a gene. This CDR3 has 14 residues. Germline lookup yields CDR1 GTSNPN and CDR2 SVGIG (reference sequence). The CDR3 region has the DNA TGTGCCTGGAGTGAGACAGGGTGGGGGGAGACCCAGTACTTC. Translating it yields CAWSETGWGETQYF.

The chain joins TRBV6-1 to TRBJ2-5, with D possibly matching TRBD2 (7 bases). CDR3 size: 15 residues. Germline V gene data show CDR1 as MNHNS and CDR2 as SASEGT. V was pared by 5 bases and J by 1 base, with 14 bases between. The DNA for the CDR3 is TGTGCCAGCAGTCACCTGCGGGGGCCCCAAGAGACCCAGTACTTC. It translates to CASSHLRGPQETQYF.

The rearrangement joins TRBV6-6 to TRBJ2-7; maybe TRBD1 (8 bases). The CDR3 totals 15 residues. Trimming stripped 6 bases from V and 2 bases from J, with 17 bases between. The germline gives CDR1 MNHNY, CDR2 SVGAGI (reference sequence). In nucleotides, the CDR3 is TGTGCCAGCAGCCCACAGGGGGGGTTCACCTACGAGCAGTACTTC. The encoded protein is CASSPQGGFTYEQYF.

The chain couples TRBV5-1 to TRBJ1-4; the D is unclear. The V gene lost 0 bases and the J gene lost 8 bases, with 14 bases spanning the gap. CDR3 length: 15 residues. CDR1 is SGHRS, CDR2 YFSETQ, per germline. The CDR3 sequence: CASSLGSGFREKLFF. The CDR3 DNA sequence: TGCGCCAGCAGCTTGGGCTCGGGGTTTCGGGAAAAACTGTTTTTT. The variable domain in full, completed from reference TRBV5-1 and TRBJ1-4, reads KAGVTQTPRYLIKTRGQQVTLSCSPISGHRSVSWYQQTPGQGLQFLFEYFSETQRNKGNFPGRFSGRQFSNSRSEMNVSTLELGDSALYLCASSLGSGFREKLFFGSGTQLSVL.

The chain couples TRBV6-5 to TRBJ1-2; 7 nucleotides agree with TRBD1. The CDR3 loop spans 15 amino acids. The V segment lost 6 bases and the J segment 0 bases; nucleotides outside the gene matches: 7. Germline assignment: CDR1 MNHEY and CDR2 SVGAGI. This chain's CDR3 is CASSPRGEANYGYTF. The CDR3 DNA follows: TGTGCCAGCAGCCCCAGGGGGGAGGCTAACTATGGCTACACCTTC.

This chain connects TRBV27 to TRBJ2-3, with 13 bases lining up with TRBD2. Germline trimming cut 5 bases from V and 3 bases from J; bases unmatched to any gene: 8. Germline V lookup: CDR1 MNHEY, CDR2 SMNVEV (reference sequence). The CDR3 spans 17 residues. CDR3 nucleotides: TGTGCCAGCAGTCCCCGGACTAGCGGGGGATTAACAGATACGCAGTATTTT. Encoded protein: CASSPRTSGGLTDTQYF.

The rearrangement links TRBV7-2 to TRBJ1-4; TRBD1 matches 8 bases. This CDR3 is built from 15 residues. Germline assignment: CDR1 SGHTA and CDR2 FQGNSA. J gave up 7 bases and V 5 bases, and 9 bases lay outside the gene matches. CDR3 bases: TGTGCCAGCAGCGCCAGGACAGGGTGGGGTGAAAAACTGTTTTTT. It yields the protein CASSARTGWGEKLFF.

This chain connects TRBV11-2 to TRBJ1-2; D may be TRBD1 (5 bases). The CDR3 is 13 amino acids. The V gene lost 1 base and the J gene lost 7 bases, with 10 bases spanning the gap. In germline, CDR1 is SGHAT, CDR2 FQNNGV. The DNA for the CDR3 is TGTGCCAGCAGCTTAGTTCCAGGGTCTGGCTACACCTTC. Amino acid sequence: CASSLVPGSGYTF.

J is TRBJ2-3 and V is TRBV4-2, with D maybe TRBD2 (5 bases). The germline V gene encodes CDR1 LGHNA and CDR2 YNFKEQ. V lost 4 bases to trimming and J lost 3 bases, with 17 bases between them. This CDR3 has 16 residues. The CDR3 sequence is CASSPRTRERTDTQYF. CDR3 DNA: TGTGCCAGCAGCCCCCGCACGAGGGAAAGGACAGATACGCAGTATTTT.

V usage is TRBV7-9 and J usage is TRBJ1-1; 8 bases are a match to TRBD1. Germline V CDR1 and CDR2: SEHNR, FQNEAQ (reference sequence). The V and J ends lost 5 bases and 5 bases, in that order; junction bases with no gene match: 7. The CDR3 runs to 14 residues. The CDR3 is CASSSRTGRTEAFF. The DNA of the CDR3 is TGTGCCAGCAGCAGCCGGACAGGGAGGACTGAAGCTTTCTTT.

J is TRBJ2-5 and V is TRBV12-5; a possible D gene is TRBD2 (7 bases). V was trimmed by 3 bases and J by 1 base, leaving 9 bases between them. The CDR3 consists of 14 residues. Germline CDR1 is LGHNT and CDR2 is FRNRAP. The CDR3 nucleotides are TGTGCTAGTGGTTTCGGGGGGCTCCAAGAGACCCAGTACTTC. Its protein product is CASGFGGLQETQYF.

The J gene is TRBJ1-1, the V gene TRBV11-1, with D possibly TRBD1 on 6 matching bases. This CDR3 spans 15 amino acids. Trimming took off 5 bases at V and 1 base at J, with 14 bases between the two ends. Per the germline V gene, CDR1 is SGHAT and CDR2 is FQDESV (reference sequence). The CDR3 DNA reads as TGTGCCAGCAGCCGCCCCGGACAGCCGAACACTGAAGCTTTCTTT. Encoded protein: CASSRPGQPNTEAFF.

This clone came up once. The chain links TRBV7-8 to TRBJ2-1; D not certain. The V gene lost 1 base and the J gene lost 6 bases, with 7 bases spanning the gap. Germline CDR1 reads SGHVS; CDR2 reads FQNEAQ. The CDR3 runs to 13 residues. Here the CDR3 DNA reads TGTGCCAGCAGCTTAGTCATCGGCAATGAGCAGTTCTTC. Translating it yields CASSLVIGNEQFF. Full variable domain (outside the CDR3, taken from reference TRBV7-8 and TRBJ2-1): GAGVSQSPRYKVAKRGQDVALRCDPISGHVSLFWYQQALGQGPEFLTYFQNEAQLDKSGLPSDRFFAERPEGSVSTLKIQRTQQEDSAVYLCASSLVIGNEQFFGPGTRLTVL.

The rearrangement uses TRBV4-1 and TRBJ1-2; 7 bases match TRBD1. J lost 4 bases, V lost 1 base, and 18 bases had no gene match. The germline gives CDR1 MGHRA, CDR2 YSYEKL. CDR3 length: 19 residues. CDR3 DNA: TGCGCCAGCAGCCAAGTCCGTTCAGGGGGTAAGGAAAGGACCTATGGCTACACCTTC. Its protein is CASSQVRSGGKERTYGYTF.